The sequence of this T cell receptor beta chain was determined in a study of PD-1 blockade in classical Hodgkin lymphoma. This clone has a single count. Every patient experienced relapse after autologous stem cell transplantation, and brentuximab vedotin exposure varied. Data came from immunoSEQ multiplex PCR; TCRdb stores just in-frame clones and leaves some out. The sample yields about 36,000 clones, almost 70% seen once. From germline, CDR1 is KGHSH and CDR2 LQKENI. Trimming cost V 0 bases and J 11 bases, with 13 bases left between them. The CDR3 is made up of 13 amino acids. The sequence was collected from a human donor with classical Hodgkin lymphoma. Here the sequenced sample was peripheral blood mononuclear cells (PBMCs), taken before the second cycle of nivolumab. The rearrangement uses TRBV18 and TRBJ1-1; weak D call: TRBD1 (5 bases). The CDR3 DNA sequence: TGTGCCAGCTCACCACCAGGGGCAGGGCGGGCTTTCTTT. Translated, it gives CASSPPGAGRAFF.